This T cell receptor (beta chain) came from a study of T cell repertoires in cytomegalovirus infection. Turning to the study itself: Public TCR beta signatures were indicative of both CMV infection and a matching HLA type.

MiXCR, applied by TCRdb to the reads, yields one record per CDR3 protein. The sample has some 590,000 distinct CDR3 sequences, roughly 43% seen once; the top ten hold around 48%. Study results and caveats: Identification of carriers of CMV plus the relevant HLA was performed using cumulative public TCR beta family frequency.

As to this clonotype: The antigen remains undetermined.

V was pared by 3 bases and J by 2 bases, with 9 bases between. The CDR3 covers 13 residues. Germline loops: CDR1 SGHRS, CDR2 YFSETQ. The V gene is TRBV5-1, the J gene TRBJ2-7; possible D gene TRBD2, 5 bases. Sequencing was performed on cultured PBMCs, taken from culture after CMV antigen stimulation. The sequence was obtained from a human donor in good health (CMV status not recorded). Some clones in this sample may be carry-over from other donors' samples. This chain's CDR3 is CASSSTGTYEQYF. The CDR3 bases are TGCGCCAGCAGCTCGACGGGAACCTACGAGCAGTACTTC.